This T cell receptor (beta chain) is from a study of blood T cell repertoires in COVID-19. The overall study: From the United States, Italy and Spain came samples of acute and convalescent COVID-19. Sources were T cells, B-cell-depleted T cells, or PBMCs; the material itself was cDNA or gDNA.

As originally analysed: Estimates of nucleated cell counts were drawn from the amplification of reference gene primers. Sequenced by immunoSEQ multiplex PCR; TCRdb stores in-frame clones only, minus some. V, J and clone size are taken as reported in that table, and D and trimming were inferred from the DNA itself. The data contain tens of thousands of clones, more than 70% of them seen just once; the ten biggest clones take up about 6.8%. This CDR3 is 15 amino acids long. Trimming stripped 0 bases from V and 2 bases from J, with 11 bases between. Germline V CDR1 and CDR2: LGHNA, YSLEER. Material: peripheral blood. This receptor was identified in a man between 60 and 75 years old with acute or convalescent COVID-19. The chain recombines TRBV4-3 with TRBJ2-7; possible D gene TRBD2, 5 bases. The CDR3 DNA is TGCGCCAGCAGCCAAGATCGGGGTACCACCTACGAGCAGTACTTC. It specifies CASSQDRGTTYEQYF.